The 6 T cell receptor beta chains listed next were all sequenced from one sample in a study of regulatory T cells in long-lasting Graves disease. CDR3-region Arm-PCR and iRepertoire HTBI primers produced the TCR beta libraries. MiXCR, run by TCRdb on the multiplex PCR reads, gives a single entry per CDR3 protein. The data contain just over 600,000 distinct CDR3 sequences, roughly 16% of them seen just once; the ten biggest clones take up 18%. Time point indicated: newly diagnosed GD, antithyroid drugs for less than 3 months. Extracted PBMC RNA gave rise to the TCR library. The same sample was also used in a study of T cells in Graves' hyperthyroidism and ophthalmopathy.

The sample consisted of peripheral blood mononuclear cells (PBMCs), taken at new diagnosis, from a patient treated with antithyroid drugs. Receptors were obtained from a woman aged 25 to 39 with Graves disease.

Note on this clonotype: A much larger clone sits a single nucleotide away, making a read error possible. The CDR3 reads CASNTKRHQETQYF. In DNA, the CDR3 is TGTGCCAGCAACACTAAGAGGCACCAAGAGACCCAGTACTTC. The rearrangement joins TRBV2 to TRBJ2-5; D is undetermined. V was clipped by 7 bases and J by 0 bases, with 12 bases between them. The CDR3 has 14 amino acids. CDR1 is SNHLY and CDR2 is FYNNEI in the germline V gene.

In its sample, this clonotype was seen many times. The genes are TRBV20-1 and TRBJ1-1; D uncertain. V was pared by 3 bases and J by 2 bases, with 7 bases between. The germline V gene encodes CDR1 DFQATT and CDR2 SNEGSKA (reference sequence). This CDR3 has 12 amino acids. The CDR3: CSASPGNTEAFF. The DNA of the CDR3 is TGCAGTGCTAGCCCCGGAAACACTGAAGCTTTCTTT.

The chain is built from TRBV2 and TRBJ1-1, with D hard to call. Germline values: CDR1 SNHLY, CDR2 FYNNEI. Trimming took off 8 bases at V and 0 bases at J, with 10 bases between the two ends. The CDR3 has 13 residues. CDR3 DNA: TGTGCCAGCGTATTCGGGATGAACACTGAAGCTTTCTTT. Protein sequence: CASVFGMNTEAFF.

This clonotype was found many times. This chain joins TRBV3-1 and TRBJ2-5, with 8 bases fitting TRBD1. Germline V gene lookup returns CDR1 LGHDT and CDR2 YNNKEL (reference sequence). V lost 0 bases, J lost 5 bases, and 2 bases stayed unmatched. The CDR3 extends over 14 amino acids. As DNA, the CDR3 is TGTGCCAGCAGCCAAGATACAGGGGGTGAGACCCAGTACTTC. It codes for CASSQDTGGETQYF.

With regard to this clonotype: Just one base apart from a much larger clone, this may be a read error. The rearrangement links TRBV11-2 to TRBJ2-7; D gene ambiguous. The CDR3 contains 11 residues. Germline V gene data show CDR1 as SGHAT and CDR2 as FQNNGV. CDR3 DNA: TGTGCCAGCAGTCAAAACCCCGAGCAGTGCTTC. This encodes CASSQNPEQCF. Filled out from reference TRBV11-2 and TRBJ2-7, the complete variable domain reads EAGVAQSPRYKIIEKRQSVAFWCNPISGHATLYWYQQILGQGPKLLIQFQNNGVVDDSQLPKDRFSAERLKGVDSTLKIQPAKLEDSAVYLCASSQNPEQCFGPGTRLTVT.

This clonotype was recorded at least ten times. The gene calls are TRBV20-1 and TRBJ1-4, with a weak D call TRBD1 (5 bases). This CDR3 is 13 amino acids long. Germline loops: CDR1 DFQATT, CDR2 SNEGSKA (reference sequence). V lost 3 bases and J lost 8, with 13 bases in between. The CDR3 loop is CSARGPESEKLFF. CDR3 nucleotides: TGCAGTGCTAGGGGACCCGAGTCCGAAAAACTGTTTTTT.